This T cell receptor (beta chain) was observed in a study of molecular identifiers for immune sequencing clone quantification. The CDR3 has 14 residues. CDR1 is MNHEY and CDR2 is SVGAGI in the germline V gene. V lost 5 bases and J lost 8, with 16 bases in between. TCRdb used MiXCR to reprocess the PCR reads, holding one entry per CDR3 protein. The data show some 97,000 distinct CDR3 sequences, 20% to 25% seen once. In its sample, this clonotype was seen a few times. Naive CD8 T cells were sorted as CD8+CD4-CCR7+CD45RA+. J is TRBJ2-1 and V is TRBV6-5; tentative D call: TRBD1 (5 bases). This TCR was sampled from a human donor in good health. Some libraries in this study had Jurkat cell RNA spiked in. Sequences were obtained from naive CD8+ T cells from blood, with Jurkat cell RNA spiked in. Subset here: FACS-sorted CD8+CD4-CCR7+CD45RA+ naive T cells. Here the CDR3 DNA reads TGTGCCAGCAGTAATAACCCGACAGTGTATGAGCAGTTCTTC. This encodes CASSNNPTVYEQFF.